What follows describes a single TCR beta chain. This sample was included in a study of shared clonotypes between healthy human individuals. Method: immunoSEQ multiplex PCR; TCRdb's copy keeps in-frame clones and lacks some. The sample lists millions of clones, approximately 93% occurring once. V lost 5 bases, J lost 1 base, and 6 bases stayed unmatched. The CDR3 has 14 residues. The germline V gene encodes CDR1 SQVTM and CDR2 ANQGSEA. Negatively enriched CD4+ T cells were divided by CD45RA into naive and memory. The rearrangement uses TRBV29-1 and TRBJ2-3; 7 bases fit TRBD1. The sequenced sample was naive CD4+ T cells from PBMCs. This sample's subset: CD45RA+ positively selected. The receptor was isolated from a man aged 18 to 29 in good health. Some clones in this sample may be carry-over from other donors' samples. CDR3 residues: CSVSGQIRTDTQYF. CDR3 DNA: TGCAGCGTTTCGGGACAGATCCGCACAGATACGCAGTATTTT.